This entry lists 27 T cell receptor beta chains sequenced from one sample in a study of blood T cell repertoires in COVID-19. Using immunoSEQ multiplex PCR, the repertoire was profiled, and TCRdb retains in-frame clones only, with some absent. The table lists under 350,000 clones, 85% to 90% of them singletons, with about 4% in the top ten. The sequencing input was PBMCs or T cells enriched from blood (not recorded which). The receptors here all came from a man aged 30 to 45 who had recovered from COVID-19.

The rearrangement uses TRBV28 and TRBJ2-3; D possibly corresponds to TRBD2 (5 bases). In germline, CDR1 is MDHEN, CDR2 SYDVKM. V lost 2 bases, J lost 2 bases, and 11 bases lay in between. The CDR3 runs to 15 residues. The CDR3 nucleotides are TGTGCCAGCAGTTTAGGGCAGACTAACACAGATACGCAGTATTTT. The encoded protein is CASSLGQTNTDTQYF.

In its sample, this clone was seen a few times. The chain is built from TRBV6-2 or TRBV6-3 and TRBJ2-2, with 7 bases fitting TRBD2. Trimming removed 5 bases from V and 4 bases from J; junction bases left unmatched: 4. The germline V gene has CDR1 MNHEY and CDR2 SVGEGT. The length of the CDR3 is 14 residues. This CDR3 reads CASSSGKVTGELFF. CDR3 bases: TGTGCCAGCAGTAGCGGGAAGGTCACCGGGGAGCTGTTTTTT.

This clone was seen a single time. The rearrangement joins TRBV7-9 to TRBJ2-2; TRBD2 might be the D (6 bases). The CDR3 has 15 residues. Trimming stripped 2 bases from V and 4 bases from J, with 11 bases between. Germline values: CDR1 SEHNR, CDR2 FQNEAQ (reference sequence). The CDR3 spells CASSLSWGLTGELFF. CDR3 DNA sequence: TGTGCCAGCAGCTTAAGTTGGGGACTCACCGGGGAGCTGTTTTTT.

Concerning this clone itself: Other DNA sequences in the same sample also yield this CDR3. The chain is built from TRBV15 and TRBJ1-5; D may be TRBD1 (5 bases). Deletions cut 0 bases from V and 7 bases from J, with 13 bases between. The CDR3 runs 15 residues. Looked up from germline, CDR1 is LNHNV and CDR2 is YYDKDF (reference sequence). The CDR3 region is CATSRDTGGGQPQHF. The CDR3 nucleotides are TGTGCCACCAGCAGAGATACCGGGGGTGGACAGCCCCAGCATTTT.

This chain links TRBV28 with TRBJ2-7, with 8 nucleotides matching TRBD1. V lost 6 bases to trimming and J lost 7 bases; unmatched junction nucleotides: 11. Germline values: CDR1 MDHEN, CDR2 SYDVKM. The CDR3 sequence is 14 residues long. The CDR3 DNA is TGTGCCAGCAGCCTCTGGACAGGGTCTTTTGAGCAGTACTTC. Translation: CASSLWTGSFEQYF.

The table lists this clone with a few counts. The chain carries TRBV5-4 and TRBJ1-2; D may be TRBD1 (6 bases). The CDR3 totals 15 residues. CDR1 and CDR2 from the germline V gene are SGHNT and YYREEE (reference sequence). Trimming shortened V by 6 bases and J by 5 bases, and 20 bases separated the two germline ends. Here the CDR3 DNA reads TGTGCCAGCATGCACTTACAGGGTGTAGAATATGGCTACACCTTC. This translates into CASMHLQGVEYGYTF.

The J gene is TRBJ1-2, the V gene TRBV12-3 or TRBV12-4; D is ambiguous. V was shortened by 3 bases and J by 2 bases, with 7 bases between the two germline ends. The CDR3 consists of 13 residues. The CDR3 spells CASSFSVNYGYTF. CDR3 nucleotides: TGTGCCAGCAGTTTTTCAGTCAACTATGGCTACACCTTC.

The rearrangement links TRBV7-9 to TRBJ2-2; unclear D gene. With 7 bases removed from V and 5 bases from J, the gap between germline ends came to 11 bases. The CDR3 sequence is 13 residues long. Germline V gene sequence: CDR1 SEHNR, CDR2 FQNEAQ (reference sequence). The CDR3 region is CASKWSGTGELFF. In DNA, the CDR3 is TGTGCCAGCAAGTGGAGTGGGACCGGGGAGCTGTTTTTT.

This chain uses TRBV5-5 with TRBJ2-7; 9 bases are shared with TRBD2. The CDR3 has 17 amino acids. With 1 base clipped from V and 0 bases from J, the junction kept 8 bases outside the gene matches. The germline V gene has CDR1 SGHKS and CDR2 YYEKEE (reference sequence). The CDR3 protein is CASSLRLAGQISYEQYF. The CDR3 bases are TGTGCCAGCAGCTTGAGGCTAGCGGGACAAATCTCCTACGAGCAGTACTTC.

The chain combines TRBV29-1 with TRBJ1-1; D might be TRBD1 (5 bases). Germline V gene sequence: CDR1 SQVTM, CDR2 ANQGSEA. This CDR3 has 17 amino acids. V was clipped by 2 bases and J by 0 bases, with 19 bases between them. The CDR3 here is CSVEIPGRTPLNTEAFF. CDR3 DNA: TGCAGCGTTGAAATCCCAGGGCGAACCCCACTGAACACTGAAGCTTTCTTT. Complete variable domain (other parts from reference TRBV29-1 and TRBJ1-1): SAVISQKPSRDICQRGTSLTIQCQVDSQVTMMFWYRQQPGQSLTLIATANQGSEATYESGFVIDKFPISRPNLTFSTLTVSNMSPEDSSIYLCSVEIPGRTPLNTEAFFGQGTRLTVV.

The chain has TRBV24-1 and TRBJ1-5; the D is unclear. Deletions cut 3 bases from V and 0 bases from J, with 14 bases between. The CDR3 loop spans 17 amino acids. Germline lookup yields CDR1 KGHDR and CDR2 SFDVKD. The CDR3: CATSDPATDYSNQPQHF. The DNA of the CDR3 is TGTGCCACCAGTGATCCCGCTACAGATTATAGCAATCAGCCCCAGCATTTT.

CDR3 nucleotide sequence: TGTGCCAGCAGGGTTCAGGGGGCGGGCAATCAGCCCCAGCATTTT. This codes for CASRVQGAGNQPQHF. This chain uses TRBV2 with TRBJ1-5; TRBD1 aligns across 8 bases. The CDR3 length is 15 residues. V shed 6 bases, J shed 2 bases, and the junction held 6 bases outside the gene matches. In germline, CDR1 is SNHLY, CDR2 FYNNEI.

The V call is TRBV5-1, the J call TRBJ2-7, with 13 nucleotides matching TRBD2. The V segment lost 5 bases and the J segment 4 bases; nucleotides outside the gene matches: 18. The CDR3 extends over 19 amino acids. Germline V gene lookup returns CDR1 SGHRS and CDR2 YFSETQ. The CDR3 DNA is TGCGCCAGCAGTTTCTCTCCCCGGACTAGCGGGAGCACAAGTTACGAGCAGTACTTC. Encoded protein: CASSFSPRTSGSTSYEQYF.

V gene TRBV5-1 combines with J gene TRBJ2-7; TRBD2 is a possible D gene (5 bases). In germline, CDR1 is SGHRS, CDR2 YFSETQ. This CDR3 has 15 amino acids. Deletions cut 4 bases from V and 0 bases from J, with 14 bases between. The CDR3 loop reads CASSRSVGSSYEQYF. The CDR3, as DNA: TGCGCCAGCAGCCGGAGCGTTGGGAGCTCCTACGAGCAGTACTTC.

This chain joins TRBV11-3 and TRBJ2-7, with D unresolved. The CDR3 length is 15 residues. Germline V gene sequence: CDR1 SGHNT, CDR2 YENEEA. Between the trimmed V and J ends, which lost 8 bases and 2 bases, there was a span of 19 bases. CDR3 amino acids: CASRNPARGPYEQYF. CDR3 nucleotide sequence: TGTGCCAGCCGTAATCCTGCTCGCGGTCCCTACGAGCAGTACTTC.

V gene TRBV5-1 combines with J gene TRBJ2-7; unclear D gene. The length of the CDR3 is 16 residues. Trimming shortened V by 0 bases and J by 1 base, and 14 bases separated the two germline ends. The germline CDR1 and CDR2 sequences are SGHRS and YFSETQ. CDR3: CASSLDVLERSYEQYF. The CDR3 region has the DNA TGCGCCAGCAGCTTGGACGTCCTGGAGAGGTCCTACGAGCAGTACTTC.

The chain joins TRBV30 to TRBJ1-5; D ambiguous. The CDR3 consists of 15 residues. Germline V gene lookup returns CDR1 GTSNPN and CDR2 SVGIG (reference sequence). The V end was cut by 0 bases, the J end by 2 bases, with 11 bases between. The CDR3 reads CAWSVDWSGNQPQHF. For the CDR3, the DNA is TGTGCCTGGAGTGTAGATTGGAGCGGCAATCAGCCCCAGCATTTT.

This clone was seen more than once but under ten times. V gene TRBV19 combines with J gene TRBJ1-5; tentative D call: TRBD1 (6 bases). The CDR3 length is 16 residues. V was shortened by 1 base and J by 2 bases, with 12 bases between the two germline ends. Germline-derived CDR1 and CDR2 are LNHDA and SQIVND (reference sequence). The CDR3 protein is CASSIGNPGGNQPQHF. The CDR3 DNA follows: TGTGCCAGTAGTATAGGAAACCCAGGGGGCAATCAGCCCCAGCATTTT.

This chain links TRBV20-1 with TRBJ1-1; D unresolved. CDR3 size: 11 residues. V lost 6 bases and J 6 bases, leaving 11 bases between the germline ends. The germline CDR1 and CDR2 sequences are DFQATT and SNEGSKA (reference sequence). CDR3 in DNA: TGCAGTGCCCAACCCACGGCTGAAGCTTTCTTT. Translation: CSAQPTAEAFF.

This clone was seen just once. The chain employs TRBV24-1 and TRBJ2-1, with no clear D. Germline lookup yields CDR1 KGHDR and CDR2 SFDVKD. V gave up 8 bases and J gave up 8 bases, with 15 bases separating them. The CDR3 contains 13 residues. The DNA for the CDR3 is TGTGCCACCACTCCCCCCGCCCACTATGAGCAGTTCTTC. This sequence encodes CATTPPAHYEQFF.

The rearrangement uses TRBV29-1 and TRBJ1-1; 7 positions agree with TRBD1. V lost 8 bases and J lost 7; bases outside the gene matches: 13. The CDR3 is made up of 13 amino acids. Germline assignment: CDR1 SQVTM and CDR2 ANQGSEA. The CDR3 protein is CSTRDRGMGEAFF. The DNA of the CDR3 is TGCAGCACTCGGGACAGAGGGATGGGTGAAGCTTTCTTT.

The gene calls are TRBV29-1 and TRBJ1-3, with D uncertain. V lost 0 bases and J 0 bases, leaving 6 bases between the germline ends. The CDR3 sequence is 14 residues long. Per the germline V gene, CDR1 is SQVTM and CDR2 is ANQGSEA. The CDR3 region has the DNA TGCAGCGTTGAAGAAGGACTCTCTGGAAACACCATATATTTT. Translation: CSVEEGLSGNTIYF.

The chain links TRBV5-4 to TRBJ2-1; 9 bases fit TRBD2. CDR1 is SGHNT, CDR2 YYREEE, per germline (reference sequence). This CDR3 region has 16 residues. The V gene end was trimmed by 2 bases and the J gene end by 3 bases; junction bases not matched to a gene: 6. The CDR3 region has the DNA TGTGCCAGCAGCTTCGGGCTAGCGGGGATCTACAATGAGCAGTTCTTC. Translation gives CASSFGLAGIYNEQFF.

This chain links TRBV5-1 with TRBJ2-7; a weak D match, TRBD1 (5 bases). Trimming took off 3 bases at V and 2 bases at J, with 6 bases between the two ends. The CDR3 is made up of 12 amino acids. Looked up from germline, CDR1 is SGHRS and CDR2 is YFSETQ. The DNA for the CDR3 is TGCGCCAGCAGCTGGGGCGCCTACGAGCAGTACTTC. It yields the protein CASSWGAYEQYF.

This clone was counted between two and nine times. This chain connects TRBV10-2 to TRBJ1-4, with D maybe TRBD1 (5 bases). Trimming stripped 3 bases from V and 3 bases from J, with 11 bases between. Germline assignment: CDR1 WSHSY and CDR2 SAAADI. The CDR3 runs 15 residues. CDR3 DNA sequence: TGCGCCAGCAGTGACAGGGTTCCCGCTAATGAAAAACTGTTTTTT. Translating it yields CASSDRVPANEKLFF.

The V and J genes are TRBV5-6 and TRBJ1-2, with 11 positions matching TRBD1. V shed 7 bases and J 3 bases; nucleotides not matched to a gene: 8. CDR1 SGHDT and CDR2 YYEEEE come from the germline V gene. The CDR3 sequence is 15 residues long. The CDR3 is CASFGQGAFDYGYTF. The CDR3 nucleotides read TGTGCCAGCTTCGGACAGGGGGCTTTCGACTATGGCTACACCTTC.

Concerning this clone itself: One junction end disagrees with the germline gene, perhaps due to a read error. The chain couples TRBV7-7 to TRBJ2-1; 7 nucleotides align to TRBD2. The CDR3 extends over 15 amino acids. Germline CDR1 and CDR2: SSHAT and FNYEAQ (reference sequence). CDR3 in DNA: TGTGCTAGCAGCTTACAACTAGCGAGCTACAATGAGCAGTTCTTC. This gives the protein CASSLQLASYNEQFF.